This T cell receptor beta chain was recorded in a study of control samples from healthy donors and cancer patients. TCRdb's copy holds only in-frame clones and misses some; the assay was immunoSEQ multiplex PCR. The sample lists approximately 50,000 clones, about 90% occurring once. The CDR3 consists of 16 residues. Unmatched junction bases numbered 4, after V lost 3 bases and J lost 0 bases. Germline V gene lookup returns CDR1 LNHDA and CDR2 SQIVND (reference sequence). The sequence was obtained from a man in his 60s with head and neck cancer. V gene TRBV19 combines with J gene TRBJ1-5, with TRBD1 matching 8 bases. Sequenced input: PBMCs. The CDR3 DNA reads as TGTGCCAGTAGTATGCTACAGGGGGTTAGCAATCAGCCCCAGCATTTT. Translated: CASSMLQGVSNQPQHF. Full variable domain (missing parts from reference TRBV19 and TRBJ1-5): DGGITQSPKYLFRKEGQNVTLSCEQNLNHDAMYWYRQDPGQGLRLIYYSQIVNDFQKGDIAEGYSVSREKKESFPLTVTSAQKNPTAFYLCASSMLQGVSNQPQHFGDGTRLSIL.